These 5 T cell receptor beta chains share one sample of origin, sequenced in a study of shared clonotypes between healthy human individuals. Libraries were prepared by immunoSEQ multiplex PCR; TCRdb keeps only in-frame clonotypes and omits some of them. Among hundreds of thousands of clones, roughly 95% were seen once, and the ten largest hold 0.05% to 0.07%. The sequenced material came from naive CD4+ T cells sorted from blood. Subset meaning: CD45RA+ positively selected. All receptors derive from a young woman in good health.

This sequence joins TRBV6-1 and TRBJ1-1; no reliable D call. Trimming removed 5 bases from V and 4 bases from J, with 17 bases in between. Germline V gives CDR1 MNHNS, CDR2 SASEGT. The CDR3 loop spans 15 amino acids. In DNA form, the CDR3 reads TGTGCCAGCAGTTGGAACAGAGGGAGCGGCACTGAAGCTTTCTTT. Encoded protein: CASSWNRGSGTEAFF.

The chain is built from TRBV5-4 and TRBJ2-3, with D perhaps matching TRBD2 (6 bases). V was trimmed by 7 bases and J by 7 bases, leaving 22 bases between them. The germline V gene has CDR1 SGHNT and CDR2 YYREEE (reference sequence). The CDR3 has 15 amino acids. CDR3 sequence reads: CASGPGLLTSNTQYF. CDR3 sequence (DNA): TGTGCCAGCGGCCCGGGACTTCTCACCTCAAATACGCAGTATTTT.

The rearrangement links TRBV28 to TRBJ1-1; D is uncertain. CDR1 and CDR2 (germline): MDHEN, SYDVKM. The CDR3 is made up of 13 amino acids. Trimming removed 4 bases from V and 3 bases from J, with 9 bases in between. Here the CDR3 reads CASSYQEDTEAFF. The CDR3 DNA is TGTGCCAGCAGTTACCAGGAGGACACTGAAGCTTTCTTT.

CDR3 loop: CASRPNDDSNQPQHF. CDR3 DNA sequence: TGTGCCAGCAGGCCAAACGATGATAGCAATCAGCCCCAGCATTTT. The V and J genes are TRBV27 and TRBJ1-5, with D uncertain. Trimming removed 6 bases at V and 0 bases at J, with 12 bases between. Germline V CDR1 and CDR2: MNHEY, SMNVEV (reference sequence). The CDR3 is 15 amino acids.

Only one count was recorded for this clone. The CDR3: CASSVEPGTVNSPLHF. CDR3 coding DNA: TGTGCCAGCAGCGTAGAGCCCGGGACAGTTAATTCACCCCTCCACTTT. This rearrangement joins TRBV9 to TRBJ1-6, with 7 bases aligning to TRBD1. The CDR3 is made up of 16 amino acids. From germline, CDR1 is SGDLS and CDR2 YYNGEE. The ends lost 0 bases at V and 6 bases at J; junction bases unmatched: 6.